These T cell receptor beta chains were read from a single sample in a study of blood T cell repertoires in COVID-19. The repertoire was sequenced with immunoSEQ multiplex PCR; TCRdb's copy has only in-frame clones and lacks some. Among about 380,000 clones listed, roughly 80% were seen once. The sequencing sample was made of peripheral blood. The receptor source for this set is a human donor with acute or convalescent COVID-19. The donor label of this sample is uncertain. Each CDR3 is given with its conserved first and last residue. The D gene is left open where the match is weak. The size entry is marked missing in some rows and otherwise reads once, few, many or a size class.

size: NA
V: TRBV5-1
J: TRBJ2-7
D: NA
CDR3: CASSLNGNSGYEQYF
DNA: TGCGCCAGCAGCTTGAATGGAAATAGCGGCTACGAGCAGTACTTC

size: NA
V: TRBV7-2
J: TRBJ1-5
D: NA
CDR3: CASSFANQPQHF
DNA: TGTGCCAGCAGCTTCGCGAATCAGCCCCAGCATTTT

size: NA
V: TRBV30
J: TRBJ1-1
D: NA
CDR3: CALLDKRRNTEAFF
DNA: TGTGCCTTACTGGACAAAAGAAGGAACACTGAAGCTTTCTTT

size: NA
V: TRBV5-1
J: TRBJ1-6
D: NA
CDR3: CASSLYGTEGPLHF
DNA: TGCGCCAGCAGCTTATACGGAACCGAGGGACCCCTCCACTTT

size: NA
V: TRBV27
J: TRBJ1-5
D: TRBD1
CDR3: CASRGQVNQPQHF
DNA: TGTGCCAGCCGTGGACAGGTCAATCAGCCCCAGCATTTT

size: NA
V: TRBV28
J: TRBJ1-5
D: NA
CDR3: CASGQRAGAPDQPQHF
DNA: TGTGCCAGCGGTCAAAGGGCAGGGGCGCCAGATCAGCCCCAGCATTTT

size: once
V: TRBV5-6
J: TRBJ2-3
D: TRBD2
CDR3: CASSLAEAGGMGTQYF
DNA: TGTGCCAGCAGCTTGGCGGAAGCGGGGGGGATGGGTACGCAGTATTTT

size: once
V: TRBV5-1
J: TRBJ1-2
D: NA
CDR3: CASREQDMNGYTF
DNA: TGCGCCAGCAGGGAACAGGATATGAATGGCTACACCTTC

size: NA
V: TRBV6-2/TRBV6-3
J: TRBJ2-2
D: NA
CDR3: CASSYSRLQITGELFF
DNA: TGTGCCAGCAGTTACTCTCGCTTACAGATCACCGGGGAGCTGTTTTTT

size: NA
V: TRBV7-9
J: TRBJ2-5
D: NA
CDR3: CASSLDGRRGETQYF
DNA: TGTGCCAGCAGCTTAGACGGGAGAAGGGGAGAGACCCAGTACTTC

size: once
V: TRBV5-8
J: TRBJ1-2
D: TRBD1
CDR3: CASSLAPTGANYGYTF
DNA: TGTGCCAGCAGCTTGGCCCCGACAGGGGCTAACTATGGCTACACCTTC

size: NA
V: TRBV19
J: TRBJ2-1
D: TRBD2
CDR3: CASSIASGHNEQFF
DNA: TGTGCCAGTAGTATTGCTAGCGGACACAATGAGCAGTTCTTC

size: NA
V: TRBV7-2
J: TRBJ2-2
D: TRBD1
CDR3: CASSYLRDRVQRGTGELFF
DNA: TGTGCCAGCAGCTACCTCCGGGACAGGGTCCAACGCGGCACCGGGGAGCTGTTTTTT

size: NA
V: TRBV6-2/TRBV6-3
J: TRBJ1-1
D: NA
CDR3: CASTPGQGWYTEAFF
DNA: TGTGCCAGCACCCCCGGTCAGGGGTGGTACACTGAAGCTTTCTTT

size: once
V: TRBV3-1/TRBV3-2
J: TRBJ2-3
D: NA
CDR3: CASSQEGTLTDTQYF
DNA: TGTGCCAGCAGCCAAGAAGGGACTCTCACAGATACGCAGTATTTT

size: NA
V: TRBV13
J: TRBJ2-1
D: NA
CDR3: CASSLEHTHEQFF
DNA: TGTGCCAGCAGCTTAGAACACACCCACGAGCAGTTCTTC

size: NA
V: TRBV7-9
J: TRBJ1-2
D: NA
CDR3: CASSLGGSGGNYGYTF
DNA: TGTGCCAGCAGCTTAGGGGGATCTGGCGGGAACTATGGCTACACCTTC

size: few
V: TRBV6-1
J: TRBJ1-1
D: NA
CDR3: CASSEANRNTEAFF
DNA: TGTGCCAGCAGTGAAGCGAACAGGAACACTGAAGCTTTCTTT

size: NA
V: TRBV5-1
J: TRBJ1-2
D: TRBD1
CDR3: CASSLTGGGYGYTF
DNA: TGCGCCAGCAGCTTGACAGGGGGCGGCTATGGCTACACCTTC

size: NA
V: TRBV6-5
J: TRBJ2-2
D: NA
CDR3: CASSMVRLNTGELFF
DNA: TGTGCCAGCAGTATGGTACGGTTAAACACCGGGGAGCTGTTTTTT

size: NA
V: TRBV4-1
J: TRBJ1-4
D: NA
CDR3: CASSQDRRQVGKLFF
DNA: TGCGCCAGCAGCCAAGATCGTCGGCAGGTTGGGAAACTGTTTTTT

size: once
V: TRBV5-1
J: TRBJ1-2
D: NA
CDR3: CASSLNVGQGKSGYTF
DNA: TGCGCCAGCAGCTTAAATGTGGGGCAGGGAAAGAGTGGCTACACCTTC

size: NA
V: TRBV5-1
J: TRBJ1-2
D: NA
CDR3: CASSYAQASTDGYTF
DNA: TGCGCCAGCAGCTACGCTCAGGCGTCTACCGATGGCTACACCTTC

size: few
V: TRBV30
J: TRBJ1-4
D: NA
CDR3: CAWSGQTLKKLFF
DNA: TGTGCCTGGAGTGGACAAACGTTGAAAAAACTGTTTTTT

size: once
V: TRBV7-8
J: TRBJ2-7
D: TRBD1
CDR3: CASSRTQGILGGEQYF
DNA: TGTGCCAGCAGCCGGACACAGGGGATCCTCGGTGGCGAGCAGTACTTC

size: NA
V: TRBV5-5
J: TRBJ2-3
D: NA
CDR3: CASSLVGLTDTQYF
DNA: TGTGCCAGCAGCTTGGTTGGACTCACAGATACGCAGTATTTT

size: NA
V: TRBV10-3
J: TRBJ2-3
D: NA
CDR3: CAIGSPQGAMTSGADTQYF
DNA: TGTGCCATCGGCTCCCCCCAGGGGGCGATGACTAGCGGTGCAGATACGCAGTATTTT

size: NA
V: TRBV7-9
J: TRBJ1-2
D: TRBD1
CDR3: CASSPGTGVYGYTF
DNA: TGTGCCAGCAGCCCCGGGACAGGGGTCTATGGCTACACCTTC

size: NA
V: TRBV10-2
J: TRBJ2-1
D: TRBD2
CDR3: CASSENTGRAWDNEQFF
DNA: TGCGCCAGCAGTGAGAACACCGGGAGGGCCTGGGACAATGAGCAGTTCTTC

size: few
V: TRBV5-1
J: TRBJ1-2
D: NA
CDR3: CASSLVATAYGYTF
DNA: TGCGCCAGCAGCTTGGTGGCGACAGCCTATGGCTACACCTTC

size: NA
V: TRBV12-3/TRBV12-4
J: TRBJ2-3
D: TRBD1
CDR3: CASSSPGQSTQYF
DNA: TGTGCCAGCAGTTCTCCGGGACAGAGTACGCAGTATTTT

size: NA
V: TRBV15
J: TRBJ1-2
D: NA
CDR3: CATSRVYTTQGYYGYTF
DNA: TGTGCCACCAGCAGAGTATATACGACACAGGGTTACTATGGCTACACCTTC